Listed below are T cell receptor beta chains from one sample, sequenced in a study of T cell responses to AZD1222 COVID-19 vaccine. TCRdb's copy holds only in-frame clones and misses some; the assay was immunoSEQ multiplex PCR. The sample consists of roughly 70,000 clones, approximately 80% of them appearing once. This material consisted of peripheral blood, taken 28 days after the second AZD1222 dose. The receptors derive from an adult who received the AZD1222 COVID-19 vaccine. Both conserved end residues are part of each CDR3. D genes are given only for firm matches. The size field is filled for only some rows; it gives once, few, many or a size class.

j_call d_call clone_size v_call cdr3_nt cdr3_aa
TRBJ2-7 TRBD1 NA TRBV7-9 TGTGCCAGCAGCTACAGACAGGGTGGCGACGAGCAGTACTTC CASSYRQGGDEQYF
TRBJ2-7 NA NA TRBV11-2 TGTGCCAGCAGCTTAGTACGGCAAACCTACGAGCAGTACTTC CASSLVRQTYEQYF
TRBJ1-2 NA NA TRBV30 TGTGCCTGGAGTGTAGAGGCAAACTATGGCTACACCTTC CAWSVEANYGYTF
TRBJ1-4 NA NA TRBV4-1 TGCGCCAGCAGCCAAGAACCAACAGTGAATAATGAAAAACTGTTTTTT CASSQEPTVNNEKLFF
TRBJ2-5 TRBD2 NA TRBV5-1 TGCGCCAGCAGCTTGGCCGCGACTAGCGGGGGAGGTGAGACCCAGTACTTC CASSLAATSGGGETQYF
TRBJ2-1 NA NA TRBV4-2 TGTGCCAGCAGCCAAGGGTGGGCGGGTGGACCGAACAATGAGCAGTTCTTC CASSQGWAGGPNNEQFF
TRBJ1-6 TRBD1 NA TRBV5-6 TGTGCCAGCAGCACCGGAGCCACCCGGGGACAGCGGAATTCACCCCTCCACTTT CASSTGATRGQRNSPLHF
TRBJ2-1 TRBD2 NA TRBV7-9 TGTGCCAGCAGCTTTGGGCTAGCGGGGCCCAATGAGCAGTTCTTC CASSFGLAGPNEQFF
TRBJ2-6 NA NA TRBV5-6 TGTGCCAGCAGCTCTTATACGGGGATTGGGGCCAACGTCCTGACTTTC CASSSYTGIGANVLTF
TRBJ1-4 NA NA TRBV28 TGTGCCAGCAGCATTAATGAAAAACTGTTTTTT CASSINEKLFF
TRBJ2-3 TRBD2 NA TRBV19 TGTGCCAGTAGTATAACCGGGACTAGCGGGGGGGCCGATACGCAGTATTTT CASSITGTSGGADTQYF
TRBJ2-4 NA once TRBV6-2/TRBV6-3 TGTGCCAGCAGTTACTCAAATACAACACGGGAAGCCAAAAACATTCAGTACTTC CASSYSNTTREAKNIQYF
TRBJ2-5 TRBD2 NA TRBV7-3 TGTGCCAGCAGCCGACTAGCGGGGGGTGCAGAGACCCAGTACTTC CASSRLAGGAETQYF
TRBJ2-2 NA NA TRBV25-1 TGTGCCAGCAGGGCAGGGCCCGGGGAGCTGTTTTTT CASRAGPGELFF
TRBJ1-2 NA NA TRBV5-5 TGTGCCAGCAGCTTGGGACTCCCGGGAGTCTATGGCTACACCTTC CASSLGLPGVYGYTF
TRBJ1-1 NA once TRBV5-1 TGCGCCAGCAGCTTGGAAGCCCGTCCGACTTTCTTT CASSLEARPTFF
TRBJ1-3 NA NA TRBV19 TGTGCCAGTAGTCGCGACAGGACTGGAAACACCATATATTTT CASSRDRTGNTIYF